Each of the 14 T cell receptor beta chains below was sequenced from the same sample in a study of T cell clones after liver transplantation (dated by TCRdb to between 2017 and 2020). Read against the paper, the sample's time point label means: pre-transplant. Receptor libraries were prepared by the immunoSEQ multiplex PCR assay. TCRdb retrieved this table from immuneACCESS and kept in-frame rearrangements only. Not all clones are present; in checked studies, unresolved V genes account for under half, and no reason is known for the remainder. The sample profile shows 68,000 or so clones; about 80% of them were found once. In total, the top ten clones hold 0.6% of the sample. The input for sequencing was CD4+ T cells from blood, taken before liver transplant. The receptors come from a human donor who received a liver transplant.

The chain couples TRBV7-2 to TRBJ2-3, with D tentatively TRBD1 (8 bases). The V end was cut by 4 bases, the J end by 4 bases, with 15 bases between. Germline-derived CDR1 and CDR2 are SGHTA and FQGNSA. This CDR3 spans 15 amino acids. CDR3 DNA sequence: TGTGCCAGCAGCTCTACAGGGGGGAGGGCAGATACGCAGTATTTT. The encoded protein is CASSSTGGRADTQYF.

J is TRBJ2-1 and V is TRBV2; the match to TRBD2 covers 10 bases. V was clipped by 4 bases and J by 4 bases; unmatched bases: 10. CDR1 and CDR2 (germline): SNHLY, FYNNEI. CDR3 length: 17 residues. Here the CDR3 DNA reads TGTGCCAGCAGTGCCCTCCGTAGCGGGAGGAGGTACAATGAGCAGTTCTTC. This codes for CASSALRSGRRYNEQFF.

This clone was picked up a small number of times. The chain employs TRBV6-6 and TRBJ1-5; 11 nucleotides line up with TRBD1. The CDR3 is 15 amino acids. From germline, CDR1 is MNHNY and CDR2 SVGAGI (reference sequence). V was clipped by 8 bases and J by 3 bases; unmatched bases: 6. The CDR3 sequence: CASVPGQGDNQPQHF. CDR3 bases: TGTGCCAGCGTTCCGGGACAGGGGGACAATCAGCCCCAGCATTTT.

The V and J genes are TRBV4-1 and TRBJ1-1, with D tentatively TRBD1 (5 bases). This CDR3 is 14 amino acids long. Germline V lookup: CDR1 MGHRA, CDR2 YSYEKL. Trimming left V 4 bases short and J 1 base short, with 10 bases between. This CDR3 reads CASSPLGGNTEAFF. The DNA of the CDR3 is TGCGCCAGCAGCCCCCTTGGGGGGAACACTGAAGCTTTCTTT.

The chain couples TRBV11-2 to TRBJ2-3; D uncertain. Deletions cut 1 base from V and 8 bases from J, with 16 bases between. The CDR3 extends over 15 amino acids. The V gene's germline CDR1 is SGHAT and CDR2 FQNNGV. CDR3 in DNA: TGTGCCAGCAGCTTAGCCCCACTTGACCTAGGTACGCAGTATTTT. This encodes CASSLAPLDLGTQYF.

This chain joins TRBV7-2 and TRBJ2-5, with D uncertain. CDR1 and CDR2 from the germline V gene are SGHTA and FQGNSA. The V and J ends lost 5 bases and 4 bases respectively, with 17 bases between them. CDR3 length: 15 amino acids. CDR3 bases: TGTGCCAGCAGCGCGGATTCGGCCGATGGAGAGACCCAGTACTTC. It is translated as CASSADSADGETQYF.

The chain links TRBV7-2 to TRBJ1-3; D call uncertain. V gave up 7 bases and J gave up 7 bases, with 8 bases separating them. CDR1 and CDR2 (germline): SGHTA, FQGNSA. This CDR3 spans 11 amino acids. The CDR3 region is CASTFLNTIYF. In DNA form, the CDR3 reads TGTGCCAGCACCTTCTTGAACACCATATATTTT.

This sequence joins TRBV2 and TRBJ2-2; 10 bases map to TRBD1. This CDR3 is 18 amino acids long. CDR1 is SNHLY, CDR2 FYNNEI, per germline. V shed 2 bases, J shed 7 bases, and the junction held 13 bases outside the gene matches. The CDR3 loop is CASSEWGTGDRTDGELFF. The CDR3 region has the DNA TGTGCCAGCAGTGAATGGGGGACAGGGGACCGGACTGACGGGGAGCTGTTTTTT.

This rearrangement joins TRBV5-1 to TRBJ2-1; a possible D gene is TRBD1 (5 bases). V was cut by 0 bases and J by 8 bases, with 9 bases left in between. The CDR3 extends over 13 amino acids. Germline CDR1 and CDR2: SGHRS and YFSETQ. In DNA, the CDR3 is TGCGCCAGCAGCTTGGGAAGGGGCGATGAGCAGTTCTTC. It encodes CASSLGRGDEQFF.

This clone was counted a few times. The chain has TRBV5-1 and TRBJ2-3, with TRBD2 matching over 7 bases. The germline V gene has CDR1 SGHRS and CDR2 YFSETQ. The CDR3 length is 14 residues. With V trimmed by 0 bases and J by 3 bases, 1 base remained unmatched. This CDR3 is CASSLELATDTQYF. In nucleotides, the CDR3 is TGCGCCAGCAGCTTGGAACTAGCGACAGATACGCAGTATTTT.

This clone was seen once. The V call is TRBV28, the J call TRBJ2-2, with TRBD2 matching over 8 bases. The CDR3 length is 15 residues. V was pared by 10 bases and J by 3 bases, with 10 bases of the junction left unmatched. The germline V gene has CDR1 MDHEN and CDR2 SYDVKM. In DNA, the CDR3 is TGTGCCACCCGATACGGACTAGCACACACCGGGGAGCTGTTTTTT. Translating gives CATRYGLAHTGELFF.

The CDR3 DNA reads TGCAGCGTGCTGGGAGACTATATCTCCTACAATGAGCAGTTCTTC. This codes for CSVLGDYISYNEQFF. The rearrangement uses TRBV29-1 and TRBJ2-1; weak D call: TRBD2 (5 bases). Germline CDR1 reads SQVTM; CDR2 reads ANQGSEA. This CDR3 is built from 15 residues. V was pared by 6 bases and J by 0 bases, with 15 bases between.

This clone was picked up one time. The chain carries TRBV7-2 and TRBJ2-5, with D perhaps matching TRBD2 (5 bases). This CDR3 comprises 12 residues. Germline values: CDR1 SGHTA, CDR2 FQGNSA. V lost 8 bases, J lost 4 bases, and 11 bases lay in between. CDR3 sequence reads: CASVRGLETQYF. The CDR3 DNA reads TGTGCCAGCGTCAGAGGGTTAGAGACCCAGTACTTC.

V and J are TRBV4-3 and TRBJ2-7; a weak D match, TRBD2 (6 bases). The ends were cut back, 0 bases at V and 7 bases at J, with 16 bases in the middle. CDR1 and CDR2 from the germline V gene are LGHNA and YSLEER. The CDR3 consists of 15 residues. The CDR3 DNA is TGCGCCAGCAGCCAAGAATGGCAGGGAGGTGGTGAGCAGTACTTC. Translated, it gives CASSQEWQGGGEQYF.